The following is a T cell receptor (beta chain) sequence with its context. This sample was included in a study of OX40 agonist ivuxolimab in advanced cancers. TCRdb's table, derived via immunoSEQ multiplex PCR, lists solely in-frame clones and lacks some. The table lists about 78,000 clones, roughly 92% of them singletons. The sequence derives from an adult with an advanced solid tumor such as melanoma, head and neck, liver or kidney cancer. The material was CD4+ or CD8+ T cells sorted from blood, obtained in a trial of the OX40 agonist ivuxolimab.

The CDR3 DNA follows: TGTGCCAGCTCACCACGGGACAGACAAATCTACGAGCAGTACTTC. Translating it yields CASSPRDRQIYEQYF. The chain joins TRBV18 to TRBJ2-7; 7 bases match TRBD1. Looked up from germline, CDR1 is KGHSH and CDR2 is LQKENI. Trimming took 1 base from V and 3 from J; bases not matched to a gene: 6. This CDR3 comprises 15 residues.